These T cell receptor beta chains were read from a single sample in a study of T-cell memory formation after mild COVID-19. TCRdb recomputed calls from the 5' RACE reads with MiXCR, one row per CDR3 protein. The table shows about 400,000 distinct CDR3 sequences, with about 22% occurring only once. Sequenced material: PBMCs or a T cell subset sorted from them (not recorded which). The receptors shown here come from an adult woman who had mild COVID-19 (a few samples of this study predate the infection). Cell type and time point are not known. Both conserved end residues are part of each CDR3. A D gene is named only where the DNA matches it firmly. Clone size is not always given. Where it is, it says once, few, many or a class for expanded clones.

16 NA few TRBJ2-7 TRBV4-1 TGCGCCAGCAGCCAAGGTCTTTCAGGGAAGGACTACGAGCAGTACTTC CASSQGLSGKDYEQYF
18 TRBD2 NA TRBJ2-1 TRBV12-5 TGTGCTAGTGGTTTGGTACAGAAGACTAGCAGGAGGAAAAATGAGCAGTTCTTC CASGLVQKTSRRKNEQFF
13 TRBD1 many TRBJ2-2 TRBV25-1 TGTGCCAGCAATGGACAGGGAACCGGGGAGCTGTTTTTT CASNGQGTGELFF
14 NA NA TRBJ1-1 TRBV5-5 TGTGCCAGCAGCTTCAGGGAAAGCAACACTGAAGCTTTCTTT CASSFRESNTEAFF
14 TRBD2 NA TRBJ2-1 TRBV20-1 TGCAGTGCTGTAGGGACTAGCGTCTACAATGAGCAGTTCTTC CSAVGTSVYNEQFF
13 TRBD1 NA TRBJ1-6 TRBV12-3/TRBV12-4 TGTGCCAGCAGCGGACAGGGTGGATCACCCCTCCACTTT CASSGQGGSPLHF
14 TRBD1 once TRBJ1-2 TRBV12-3/TRBV12-4 TGTGCCAGCAGCAAGGGACAGGGAAGCTATGGCTACACCTTC CASSKGQGSYGYTF
16 NA once TRBJ2-7 TRBV4-3 TGCGCCAGCAGCCAAGAAGGGATAGCACCCCCCTACGAGCAGTACTTC CASSQEGIAPPYEQYF
15 NA NA TRBJ2-1 TRBV5-1 TGCGCCAGCAGCTCTCAGGTGGACTCCTACAATGAGCAGTTCTTC CASSSQVDSYNEQFF
18 NA NA TRBJ2-1 TRBV24-1 TGTGCCACCAGTGCCTCTCGTCTCGGAGGGGGCAGTGGGAATGAGCAGTTCTTC CATSASRLGGGSGNEQFF
13 NA few TRBJ2-1 TRBV20-1 TGCAGTGTCCCCGGGGCAGGGCGCAATGAGCAGTTCTTC CSVPGAGRNEQFF
13 NA few TRBJ1-2 TRBV27 TGTGCCAGCAGTTTACGCAGTAACTATGGCTACACCTTC CASSLRSNYGYTF
13 NA many TRBJ2-1 TRBV20-1 TGCAGTGCTAGAGACAGGGGTGGCAATGAGCAGTTCTTC CSARDRGGNEQFF
15 TRBD1 NA TRBJ2-7 TRBV24-1 TGTGCCACCAGTGATGCCGGGACAGGGGGCTACGAGCAGTACTTC CATSDAGTGGYEQYF
14 NA few TRBJ1-1 TRBV12-3/TRBV12-4 TGTGCCAGCAGCACCGGCTCAGGTCACACTGAAGCTTTCTTT CASSTGSGHTEAFF
15 TRBD2 few TRBJ2-3 TRBV3-1 TGTGCCAGCAGCAACTATGTGCGGGGGGAAGATACGCAGTATTTT CASSNYVRGEDTQYF
14 TRBD1 NA TRBJ2-7 TRBV7-6 TGTGCCAGCAGCGAAGGGACAGCCTCCTACGAGCAGTACTTC CASSEGTASYEQYF
17 TRBD2 NA TRBJ2-1 TRBV4-1 TGCGCCAGCAGCCACCCGGGACTAGCGGAAGTCAACAATGAGCAGTTCTTC CASSHPGLAEVNNEQFF
15 TRBD2 NA TRBJ2-7 TRBV20-1 TGCAGTGCTAGGATACCGGGACTAGACTCCTACGAGCAGTACTTC CSARIPGLDSYEQYF
16 NA many TRBJ2-1 TRBV14 TGTGCCAGCAGCCAAGATAGCAGCGGGACACACATCTCGCAGTTCTTC CASSQDSSGTHISQFF
13 NA few TRBJ2-1 TRBV7-3 TGTGCCAGCAGCCCACCCACTGCCAATGAGCAGTTCTTC CASSPPTANEQFF
15 NA NA TRBJ2-1 TRBV4-1 TGCGCCAGCAGCCCAGGGACCCTCGCCTACAATGAGCAGTTCTTC CASSPGTLAYNEQFF
13 NA NA TRBJ2-7 TRBV12-3/TRBV12-4 TGTGCCAGCAGTTTAATCGTCAGGGGAGAGCAGTACTTC CASSLIVRGEQYF
16 NA NA TRBJ2-7 TRBV5-5 TGTGCCAGCAGCTTGGGACGGTCACAGCCACTCGGGGAGCAGTACTTC CASSLGRSQPLGEQYF
15 NA NA TRBJ2-3 TRBV25-1 TGTGCCAGCAGTGATTATCGGCGTTGGACAGATACGCAGTATTTT CASSDYRRWTDTQYF
13 NA few TRBJ2-2 TRBV20-1 TGCAGTGCTAGAGATGGGCGACCCGGGGAGCTGTTTTTT CSARDGRPGELFF
15 NA NA TRBJ1-4 TRBV15 TGTGCCACCAGCCCGAGGGGGGCAACTAATGAAAAACTGTTTTTT CATSPRGATNEKLFF
14 TRBD1 NA TRBJ1-3 TRBV7-9 TGTGCCAGCAGCCGCGGGACAGAAGGAAACACCATATATTTT CASSRGTEGNTIYF
14 NA once TRBJ2-5 TRBV5-4 TGTGCCAGCAGCTGGGACTCGCACCAAGAGACCCAGTACTTC CASSWDSHQETQYF
16 TRBD1 few TRBJ1-5 TRBV19 TGTGCCAGTAGTTCCGGGACAGGGTCGGTCAATCAGCCCCAGCATTTT CASSSGTGSVNQPQHF
13 NA NA TRBJ1-1 TRBV4-2 TGTGCCAGCAGCCAAGAACAGGGAACTGAAGCTTTCTTT CASSQEQGTEAFF
14 TRBD1 NA TRBJ2-7 TRBV5-4 TGTGCCAGCAGCTTCGCACAGGGGAACTACGAGCAGTACTTC CASSFAQGNYEQYF
16 NA few TRBJ2-7 TRBV7-6 TGTGCCAGCAGCTCAGACCGACTAGGAATGGGGTACGAGCAGTACTTC CASSSDRLGMGYEQYF
14 NA NA TRBJ2-5 TRBV27 TGTGCCAGCAGTGCCCTGGCAGAGCAAGAGACCCAGTACTTC CASSALAEQETQYF
17 TRBD2 NA TRBJ2-3 TRBV12-3/TRBV12-4 TGTGCCAGCAGCACGACCATAGCGGGGAAGAGCACAGATACGCAGTATTTT CASSTTIAGKSTDTQYF
14 NA few TRBJ1-1 TRBV12-3/TRBV12-4 TGTGCCAGCAGTTGGGGGTTAGTGAACACTGAAGCTTTCTTT CASSWGLVNTEAFF
13 NA NA TRBJ2-1 TRBV20-1 TGCAGTGCCCCTAGCGACCGCTACAATGAGCAGTTCTTC CSAPSDRYNEQFF
15 NA NA TRBJ2-2 TRBV15 TGTGCCACCAGCAGAGAACCCATGCCCACCGGGGAGCTGTTTTTT CATSREPMPTGELFF
14 NA NA TRBJ2-2 TRBV5-1 TGCGCCACCAACCCCTGGGGGAACACCGGGGAGCTGTTTTTT CATNPWGNTGELFF
11 NA few TRBJ2-5 TRBV29-1 TGCAGCGTTTTACAAGGGGAGACCCAGTACTTC CSVLQGETQYF
14 NA NA TRBJ1-1 TRBV15 TGTGCCACCAGCAGTTACGTTGGGAACACTGAAGCTTTCTTT CATSSYVGNTEAFF
12 TRBD2 NA TRBJ2-1 TRBV24-1 TGTGCCACCAGTGCAGCGGGAAATGAGCAGTTCTTC CATSAAGNEQFF
13 NA few TRBJ2-1 TRBV24-1 TGTGCCACCAGTGACTCTGAGGGGGATGAGCAGTTCTTC CATSDSEGDEQFF
16 TRBD2 NA TRBJ2-3 TRBV7-2 TGTGCCAGCAGCTCCTTAGCGGGAGTTGTCACAGATACGCAGTATTTT CASSSLAGVVTDTQYF
17 TRBD2 many TRBJ2-1 TRBV27 TGTGCCAGCAGTCCGACTAGCGGGGGGCTACGTGACAATGAGCAGTTCTTC CASSPTSGGLRDNEQFF
17 TRBD1 few TRBJ1-2 TRBV7-2 TGTGCCAGCAGCTTAGGGGCCGACAGGGTCGGAAGTTATGGCTACACCTTC CASSLGADRVGSYGYTF
15 NA few TRBJ2-3 TRBV7-6 TGTGCCAGCAGCTCTTCTATGGAAGAGGCAGATACGCAGTATTTT CASSSSMEEADTQYF
15 NA NA TRBJ2-7 TRBV29-1 TGCAGCGTTGAAGATGGGGACTCTGTCTCCTACGAGCAGTACTTC CSVEDGDSVSYEQYF
18 TRBD1 NA TRBJ2-7 TRBV6-2/TRBV6-3 TGTGCCAGCAGCTCTAACCCACCGTGGACAGGGGTAGGCCGCGAGCAGTACTTC CASSSNPPWTGVGREQYF
15 NA NA TRBJ2-1 TRBV27 TGTGCCAGCAGTTTATATTCCAGGGCCTACAATGAGCAGTTCTTC CASSLYSRAYNEQFF
14 NA many TRBJ2-7 TRBV2 TGTGCCAGCAAGATACAGGGTACCGCCTACGAGCAGTACTTC CASKIQGTAYEQYF